Listed here are 27 T cell receptor beta chains from one sample, sequenced in a study of cytomegalovirus exposure and HLA in healthy donors. The primer mix had 60 Vbeta and 13 Jbeta primers. TCRdb keeps only in-frame clones here, not all; method: immunoSEQ multiplex PCR. This table has under 200,000 clones, about 83% appearing once. The sample consisted of PBMCs. The origin of the receptors is a woman in her twenties or thirties in good health and CMV-seronegative.

The chain is built from TRBV28 and TRBJ2-7, with 12 nucleotides matching TRBD1. The CDR3 is 14 residues long. V shed 8 bases, J shed 6 bases, and the junction held 8 bases outside the gene matches. Germline-derived CDR1 and CDR2 are MDHEN and SYDVKM. The CDR3 is CASESGTGGREQYF. CDR3 DNA sequence: TGTGCCAGCGAGTCCGGGACAGGGGGCCGCGAGCAGTACTTC.

Turning to this clone: Other DNA sequences from this sample encode an identical CDR3 as well. The chain has TRBV5-1 and TRBJ2-7, with 8 bases lining up with TRBD1. The germline V gene encodes CDR1 SGHRS and CDR2 YFSETQ. The CDR3 loop spans 15 amino acids. J gave up 4 bases and V 4 bases, and 10 bases lay outside the gene matches. The CDR3 loop is CASSTTGESSYEQYF. CDR3 nucleotides: TGCGCCAGCAGCACGACAGGGGAGAGCTCTTACGAGCAGTACTTC.

The chain combines TRBV5-1 with TRBJ2-5; 10 nucleotides match TRBD2. The CDR3 length is 14 residues. Germline V gene lookup returns CDR1 SGHRS and CDR2 YFSETQ. V was clipped by 2 bases and J by 7 bases; unmatched bases: 5. Written as DNA, the CDR3 is TGCGCCAGCAGCTTAGGGACTAGCGTAAGGACCCAGTACTTC. Translated: CASSLGTSVRTQYF. The whole variable domain, filled in from reference TRBV5-1 and TRBJ2-5, reads KAGVTQTPRYLIKTRGQQVTLSCSPISGHRSVSWYQQTPGQGLQFLFEYFSETQRNKGNFPGRFSGRQFSNSRSEMNVSTLELGDSALYLCASSLGTSVRTQYFGPGTRLLVL.

The chain has TRBV14 and TRBJ2-1, with D tentatively TRBD2 (5 bases). CDR3 length equals 17 residues. Deletions cut 4 bases from V and 10 bases from J, with 26 bases between. Germline V gene sequence: CDR1 SGHDN, CDR2 FVKESK. The CDR3 DNA sequence: TGTGCCAGCAGCCTGGACCAGTGGAGGACTGTAGGACGCGAGCAGTTCTTC. It specifies CASSLDQWRTVGREQFF. The whole variable domain, remainder taken from reference TRBV14 and TRBJ2-1, is EAGVTQFPSHSVIEKGQTVTLRCDPISGHDNLYWYRRVMGKEIKFLLHFVKESKQDESGMPNNRFLAERTGGTYSTLKVQPAELEDSGVYFCASSLDQWRTVGREQFFGPGTRLTVL.

This chain connects TRBV7-8 to TRBJ2-3; D unresolved. Trimming shortened V by 0 bases and J by 2 bases, and 6 bases separated the two germline ends. The CDR3 covers 14 residues. The germline V gene encodes CDR1 SGHVS and CDR2 FQNEAQ. In DNA form, the CDR3 reads TGTGCCAGCAGCTTAGCCCCTAACACAGATACGCAGTATTTT. Residues: CASSLAPNTDTQYF.

The rearrangement uses TRBV7-9 and TRBJ1-2; D is ambiguous. Germline lookup yields CDR1 SEHNR and CDR2 FQNEAQ (reference sequence). Trimming left V 1 base short and J 2 bases short, with 14 bases between. CDR3 size: 16 residues. The CDR3 DNA reads as TGTGCCAGCAGCTTAGGAGCCGAACGGGTGAACTATGGCTACACCTTC. Its translation is CASSLGAERVNYGYTF.

The genes are TRBV5-4 and TRBJ2-7, with TRBD2 matching 12 bases. Unmatched junction bases numbered 4, after V lost 4 bases and J lost 2 bases. The CDR3 length is 15 residues. Germline V gene data show CDR1 as SGHNT and CDR2 as YYREEE (reference sequence). CDR3 sequence reads: CASSPRTSGAYEQYF. CDR3 sequence (DNA): TGTGCCAGCAGCCCCCGGACTAGCGGGGCCTACGAGCAGTACTTC.

The rearrangement links TRBV5-1 to TRBJ1-1; 7 bases match TRBD1. The CDR3 covers 14 residues. The ends lost 4 bases at V and 4 bases at J; junction bases unmatched: 7. Germline assignment: CDR1 SGHRS and CDR2 YFSETQ. CDR3 amino acids: CASSPGGGPTEAFF. CDR3 DNA sequence: TGCGCCAGCAGCCCAGGGGGTGGGCCCACTGAAGCTTTCTTT.

The V gene is TRBV7-6, the J gene TRBJ2-1; D is ambiguous. Deletions cut 1 base from V and 8 bases from J, with 9 bases between. The V gene's germline CDR1 is SGHVS and CDR2 FNYEAQ. The CDR3 spans 13 residues. In DNA form, the CDR3 reads TGTGCCAGCAGCTTAGTTGGTTCGGATGAGCAGTTCTTC. Its translation is CASSLVGSDEQFF. The full variable domain, in which reference TRBV7-6 and TRBJ2-1 provide the parts outside the CDR3, is GAGVSQSPRYKVTKRGQDVALRCDPISGHVSLYWYRQALGQGPEFLTYFNYEAQQDKSGLPNDRFSAERPEGSISTLTIQRTEQRDSAMYRCASSLVGSDEQFFGPGTRLTVL.

This clone has a single count. The CDR3 region has the DNA TGTGCCAGCTCACCAGGGACAGGGGCTAAAGAGACCCAGTACTTC. Protein product: CASSPGTGAKETQYF. V usage is TRBV18 and J usage is TRBJ2-5; 10 bases match TRBD1. This CDR3 has 15 residues. CDR1 is KGHSH and CDR2 is LQKENI in the germline V gene. The junction had 3 bases not matched to a gene; V was cut back by 2 bases and J by 3 bases.

The chain employs TRBV18 and TRBJ1-1; D possibly corresponds to TRBD1 (5 bases). The CDR3 length is 13 residues. V was pared by 2 bases and J by 4 bases, with 8 bases between. Germline CDR1 reads KGHSH; CDR2 reads LQKENI. The CDR3 coding sequence is TGTGCCAGCTCACCATACGACAGCACTGAAGCTTTCTTT. This sequence encodes CASSPYDSTEAFF.

The chain uses TRBV7-9 and TRBJ1-2, with 9 bases matching TRBD1. The CDR3 length is 14 residues. The V gene's germline CDR1 is SEHNR and CDR2 FQNEAQ (reference sequence). J lost 2 bases, V lost 7 bases, and 5 bases had no gene match. The CDR3 DNA reads as TGTGCCAGCACAAAGACAGGGGGAAACTATGGCTACACCTTC. This codes for CASTKTGGNYGYTF.

The V call is TRBV9, the J call TRBJ1-2; D perhaps matches TRBD1 (5 bases). Germline-derived CDR1 and CDR2 are SGDLS and YYNGEE. Trimming pared 4 bases from V and 0 bases from J, leaving 16 bases between. This CDR3 spans 16 amino acids. In DNA, the CDR3 is TGTGCCAGCAGCCTCCCGGGGGGGGGTTCTAACTATGGCTACACCTTC. Amino acids: CASSLPGGGSNYGYTF.

Concerning this clone itself: As the CDR3 is not closed by the conserved phenylalanine or tryptophan, this likely results from a read error. This sequence joins TRBV6-1 and TRBJ2-7, with D possibly being TRBD1 (6 bases). The V and J ends lost 3 bases and 4 bases respectively, with 7 bases between them. The germline V gene encodes CDR1 MNHNS and CDR2 SASEGT. CDR3 length equals 12 residues. CDR3 nucleotides: TGTGCCAGCAGTGACCAGGGGTACGAGCAGTACCTC. As protein: CASSDQGYEQYL.

The chain recombines TRBV9 with TRBJ2-2; 9 bases line up with TRBD1. Germline V gene lookup returns CDR1 SGDLS and CDR2 YYNGEE. The CDR3 contains 16 residues. Unmatched junction bases numbered 8, after V lost 3 bases and J lost 5 bases. CDR3 in amino acids: CASSADRGSSTGELFF. The CDR3 nucleotides read TGTGCCAGCAGCGCTGACAGGGGGTCGAGTACCGGGGAGCTGTTTTTT.

The chain recombines TRBV7-9 with TRBJ2-1, with unresolved D. V lost 4 bases and J 0 bases, leaving 4 bases between the germline ends. The length of the CDR3 is 13 residues. Germline values: CDR1 SEHNR, CDR2 FQNEAQ (reference sequence). In DNA form, the CDR3 reads TGTGCCAGCAGCTCCAGCTCCTACAATGAGCAGTTCTTC. Its translation is CASSSSSYNEQFF.

V is TRBV7-3 and J is TRBJ2-1; D is possibly TRBD2 (9 bases). Germline CDR1 is SGHTA and CDR2 is FQGTGA. The CDR3 contains 20 residues. The germline V and J ends were trimmed by 5 bases and 0 bases, with 26 bases remaining between them. CDR3 sequence: CASSLQGGRREGHSYNEQFF. The CDR3 DNA reads as TGTGCCAGCAGCCTACAGGGGGGCCGGCGGGAGGGCCACTCCTACAATGAGCAGTTCTTC.

This clone came up once. Other DNA sequences in the sample encode the same CDR3. The CDR3 protein is CASSRSDREMYGGYTF. CDR3 nucleotides: TGTGCCAGCAGTCGCTCGGACAGGGAGATGTATGGTGGCTACACCTTC. The V call is TRBV25-1, the J call TRBJ1-2; TRBD1 aligns across 8 bases. Germline loops: CDR1 MGHDK, CDR2 SYGVNS. The CDR3 contains 16 residues. The V and J ends lost 5 bases and 7 bases, in that order; junction bases with no gene match: 15.

This chain joins TRBV7-9 and TRBJ1-4, with unresolved D. There are 14 residues in the CDR3. Trimming stripped 3 bases from V and 1 base from J, with 6 bases between. In germline, CDR1 is SEHNR, CDR2 FQNEAQ (reference sequence). Written as DNA, the CDR3 is TGTGCCAGCAGCTTTCGGGGAACTAATGAAAAACTGTTTTTT. It codes for CASSFRGTNEKLFF.

This clone was recorded a few times. The chain is built from TRBV4-2 and TRBJ1-5, with D possibly being TRBD1 (5 bases). The CDR3 consists of 15 residues. V was trimmed by 1 base and J by 7 bases, leaving 14 bases between them. The germline CDR1 and CDR2 sequences are LGHNA and YNFKEQ. For the CDR3, the DNA is TGTGCCAGCAGCCAAGTGGACGCAGGGTTACAGCCCCAGCATTTT. This codes for CASSQVDAGLQPQHF.

The chain uses TRBV9 and TRBJ2-1; 9 bases are a match to TRBD2. The CDR3 sequence is 16 residues long. Germline V gene sequence: CDR1 SGDLS, CDR2 YYNGEE. J lost 7 bases, V lost 0 bases, and 8 bases had no gene match. In DNA form, the CDR3 reads TGTGCCAGCAGCGTAGTCCCGACTAGCGGACTGAATGAGCAGTTCTTC. Its protein product is CASSVVPTSGLNEQFF.

The chain is built from TRBV5-4 and TRBJ2-3; TRBD2 is a possible D gene (6 bases). Trimming removed 4 bases from V and 10 bases from J, with 19 bases in between. Germline-derived CDR1 and CDR2 are SGHNT and YYREEE (reference sequence). The CDR3 is 14 residues long. DNA for the CDR3: TGTGCCAGCAGCCCCCGGGACTCCACCTCTGCGCAGTATTTT. Its protein is CASSPRDSTSAQYF.

This clone was detected a few times. The chain has TRBV6-5 and TRBJ2-1; D is uncertain. CDR3 length equals 15 residues. Germline loops: CDR1 MNHEY, CDR2 SVGAGI. Trimming stripped 5 bases from V and 0 bases from J, with 11 bases between. CDR3 sequence reads: CASSVAESSYNEQFF. The CDR3 DNA reads TGTGCCAGCAGTGTTGCCGAGTCCTCCTACAATGAGCAGTTCTTC.

The CDR3 is CATSRIAGVGYEQYF. CDR3 DNA: TGTGCCACCAGCAGAATAGCGGGAGTAGGCTACGAGCAGTACTTC. The chain joins TRBV15 to TRBJ2-7; TRBD2 aligns across 9 bases. CDR3 length: 15 residues. The germline CDR1 and CDR2 sequences are LNHNV and YYDKDF (reference sequence). The V gene end was trimmed by 2 bases and the J gene end by 3 bases; junction bases not matched to a gene: 5.

The chain recombines TRBV11-3 with TRBJ2-1, with TRBD1 matching over 11 bases. The CDR3 contains 16 residues. Germline CDR1 SGHNT, CDR2 YENEEA. The V segment lost 0 bases and the J segment 10 bases; nucleotides outside the gene matches: 8. As DNA, the CDR3 is TGTGCCAGCAGCTTAGATGGGGGGACAGGGGGAGGAGAGCAGTTCTTC. Its protein is CASSLDGGTGGGEQFF.

This clone was recorded once. The rearrangement links TRBV6-1 to TRBJ1-2; TRBD1 might be the D (5 bases). The germline V gene has CDR1 MNHNS and CDR2 SASEGT. The CDR3 runs to 14 residues. The germline V and J ends were trimmed by 2 bases and 4 bases, with 11 bases remaining between them. CDR3 nucleotides: TGTGCCAGCAGTGAATGGCAGGGAAGCTATGGCTACACCTTC. Amino acid sequence: CASSEWQGSYGYTF.

The chain carries TRBV4-2 and TRBJ1-2; possible D gene TRBD1, 6 bases. Between the trimmed V and J ends, which lost 1 base and 4 bases, there was a span of 10 bases. CDR1 is LGHNA and CDR2 is YNFKEQ in the germline V gene. CDR3 size: 14 residues. CDR3: CASSQAEQGYGYTF. For the CDR3, the DNA is TGTGCCAGCAGCCAAGCCGAACAGGGCTATGGCTACACCTTC.